The present T cell receptor beta chain was sequenced within a study of early T cells in non-severe SARS-CoV-2 infection. This clonotype was counted many times. Its target is not known. The CDR3 length is 14 residues. The V and J ends lost 5 bases and 4 bases respectively, with 14 bases between them. Per the germline V gene, CDR1 is SGHTA and CDR2 is FQGTGA. Individual cDNA molecules received unique molecular identifiers during library preparation. From the 5' RACE reads, TCRdb called clonotypes with MiXCR, one entry per CDR3 protein. The table shows approximately 62,000 distinct CDR3 sequences, with about an eighth occurring only once. Regarding the study as a whole: The study's VDJdb matching favored anti-spike CD8 responses and missed private and CD4 specificities.

V usage is TRBV7-3 and J usage is TRBJ2-5; tentative D call: TRBD2 (6 bases). The sequenced material came from whole blood. This clonotype originated in an adult who was a healthcare worker with PCR-confirmed SARS-CoV-2 infection or an uninfected control (not recorded which). The CDR3 region is CASSPREHLETQYF. The CDR3 DNA reads as TGTGCCAGCAGCCCCCGGGAGCATCTAGAGACCCAGTACTTC.